Listed below are T cell receptor beta chains from one sample, sequenced in a study of T cell responses to AZD1222 COVID-19 vaccine. Profiled with immunoSEQ multiplex PCR; TCRdb holds only in-frame clones, not every one. The data hold 120,000 to 150,000 clones, with under 95% observed a single time. This sample comprised peripheral blood, obtained on day 0 of AZD1222 vaccination. Receptors originate from an adult in good health. Each CDR3 is given with its conserved first and last residue. The D gene is left open where the match is weak. Part of the rows lack a size; the others show once, few, many or a class for expanded clones.

D gene	V gene	clone size	J gene	CDR3 DNA	CDR3 protein
TRBD2	TRBV6-5	.	TRBJ2-1	TGTGCCAGCAGTTCTTACCTAGCGGGGTACAATGAGCAGTTCTTC	CASSSYLAGYNEQFF
TRBD1	TRBV7-8	few	TRBJ1-5	TGTGCCAGCAGCCCCGACAGGGTGGGTTTTCAGCCCCAGCATTTT	CASSPDRVGFQPQHF
TRBD1	TRBV28	.	TRBJ1-5	TGTGCCAGCAGTCCCCCCGGGACAGTGGGCAATCAGCCCCAGCATTTT	CASSPPGTVGNQPQHF
TRBD2	TRBV20-1	once	TRBJ2-7	TGCAGTGCTAGTGGCGGGGGGGCCTACGAGCAGTACTTC	CSASGGGAYEQYF
TRBD1	TRBV7-8	few	TRBJ1-6	TGTGCCAGCAGCTTAGGGGCAGGGGGTGGGTATAATTCACCCCTCCACTTT	CASSLGAGGGYNSPLHF
TRBD2	TRBV5-1	.	TRBJ2-3	TGCGCCAGCAGGGGGACTAGCGGGGGAGGTAGCACAGATACGCAGTATTTT	CASRGTSGGGSTDTQYF
.	TRBV7-8	once	TRBJ1-4	TGTGCCAGCAGCCCCCGAGGTCGGGGGCAAGGTAATGAAAAACTGTTTTTT	CASSPRGRGQGNEKLFF
TRBD2	TRBV6-2/TRBV6-3	.	TRBJ2-7	TGTGCCAGCAGTCCGAGGATTACTAGCGGAGTCCCCTACGAGCAGTACTTC	CASSPRITSGVPYEQYF
.	TRBV6-5	.	TRBJ1-2	TGTGCCAGCAGCCCCCCGGTGGAGGCCTTCTATGGCTACACCTTC	CASSPPVEAFYGYTF
TRBD1	TRBV19	.	TRBJ1-5	TGTGCCAGTAGTAGGGACAGGGGTGACAATCAGCCCCAGCATTTT	CASSRDRGDNQPQHF
.	TRBV7-9	.	TRBJ1-1	TGTGCCAGCAGCACCGAGGCCGGGAGTGAAGCTTTCTTT	CASSTEAGSEAFF
.	TRBV4-3	.	TRBJ2-2	TGCGCCAGCAGCCAAGAACGGGTGACCGGGGAGCTGTTTTTT	CASSQERVTGELFF
.	TRBV2	.	TRBJ2-1	TGTGCCAGCAACAGGAGGCAGGGAATCTACAATGAGCAGTTCTTC	CASNRRQGIYNEQFF
TRBD1	TRBV2	.	TRBJ1-5	TGTGCCAGCAGTGAAAGGACAGGGGAAAACCTCAATCAGCCCCAGCATTTT	CASSERTGENLNQPQHF
TRBD1	TRBV7-9	once	TRBJ1-1	TGTGCCAGCAGCTTAAAGGGGGCAAACACTGAAGCTTTCTTT	CASSLKGANTEAFF
.	TRBV2	.	TRBJ1-5	TGTGCCAGCAGTGAGGCCCCCGGCAGGAATCAGCCCCAGCATTTT	CASSEAPGRNQPQHF
.	TRBV5-1	.	TRBJ2-1	TGCGCCAGCAGGAGGGACCTCGACAATGAGCAGTTCTTC	CASRRDLDNEQFF
.	TRBV4-3	.	TRBJ1-1	TGCGCCAGCAGCCTCGAGGTGTACACTGAAGCTTTCTTT	CASSLEVYTEAFF
TRBD1	TRBV5-8	.	TRBJ2-5	TGTGCCAGCAGCTTGGGTACAGGGGTTGACCAAGAGACCCAGTACTTC	CASSLGTGVDQETQYF
TRBD1	TRBV7-2	once	TRBJ2-7	TGTGCCAGCAGCCCTGACAGGGGGGGCTCCTACGAGCAGTACTTC	CASSPDRGGSYEQYF
.	TRBV11-2	.	TRBJ2-5	TGTGCCAGCAGCCGAGGAGGACAGACAGAGACCCAGTACTTC	CASSRGGQTETQYF
.	TRBV5-6	.	TRBJ1-2	TGTGCCAGCAGCTTGGCGGGGGGGCCCAGGCAGGGAGAAGGGTATGGCTACACCTTC	CASSLAGGPRQGEGYGYTF
.	TRBV7-6	.	TRBJ2-2	TGTGCCAGCCGGGGAACCGATGGTTCGACCGGGGAGCTGTTTTTT	CASRGTDGSTGELFF
.	TRBV4-1	.	TRBJ2-3	TGCGCCAGCAGCGACAGGTCAGAAACTAGCACAGATACGCAGTATTTT	CASSDRSETSTDTQYF
.	TRBV7-9	.	TRBJ1-1	TGTGCCAGCAGCTTACAGGGTGCTGAAGCTTTCTTT	CASSLQGAEAFF
.	TRBV21-1	few	TRBJ2-3	TGTGCCAGCAGCAAAGCGCCCGGCGGGAGGGGGGTTAAAGATACGCAGTATTTT	CASSKAPGGRGVKDTQYF
TRBD1	TRBV2	.	TRBJ1-5	TGTGCCAGTACAGGGGGCGGCAATCAGCCCCAGCATTTT	CASTGGGNQPQHF
.	TRBV13	.	TRBJ2-3	TGTGCCAGCGCCCGAGGAGGGGGGAACCCAGATACGCAGTATTTT	CASARGGGNPDTQYF
.	TRBV27	.	TRBJ1-5	TGTGCCAGCAGTTTTCGGACAGACCAGCCCCAGCATTTT	CASSFRTDQPQHF
.	TRBV9	.	TRBJ2-6	TGTGCCAGCAGCTCAAACTTAGGGCTTGTAGCAGGCGGGGCCAACGTCCTGACTTTC	CASSSNLGLVAGGANVLTF
.	TRBV6-2/TRBV6-3	.	TRBJ1-2	TGTGCCAGCAGCGGCAGGGAACATGGCTACACCTTC	CASSGREHGYTF
.	TRBV18	.	TRBJ2-1	TGTGCCAGCTCACCGACACGGGCCAATGAGCAGTTCTTC	CASSPTRANEQFF
.	TRBV12-5	.	TRBJ1-5	TGTGCTAGTGGTTTGGGTCAGCCCCAGCATTTT	CASGLGQPQHF
.	TRBV6-1	many	TRBJ2-7	TGTGCCAGCAGTGAAGAGGTCGACAGCTACCTTTCCTACGAGCAGTACTTC	CASSEEVDSYLSYEQYF
.	TRBV6-5	.	TRBJ2-1	TGTGCCAGCGGACGAGGGAACGAGCAGTTCTTC	CASGRGNEQFF
.	TRBV5-6	.	TRBJ1-2	TGTGCCAGCAGCTCCGCGAGGGGGGGCTACACCTTC	CASSSARGGYTF